Only a few counts were recorded for the clone carrying this TCR beta chain. What it recognizes is unknown. This entry comes from a study of breast tumors, draining lymph nodes, adjacent tissues. Samples came from axillary lymph nodes draining the breast cancer. Broader study findings: Findings are consistent with lymph node origin and intratumoral expansion of most tumor T cells. Tumor repertoires ranked between lymph nodes and nontumor tissue in diversity, with V and J gene preferences. The lymph node origin of tumor T cells was framed as consistent with a hypothesis, not demonstrated.

One entry per CDR3 protein results from TCRdb running MiXCR on the multiplex PCR reads. The table has under 150,000 distinct CDR3 sequences, just under 20% seen once. CDR3 length equals 14 residues. Germline loops: CDR1 MRHNA, CDR2 SNTAGT. V shed 8 bases and J 4 bases; nucleotides not matched to a gene: 10. The material sequenced was axillary lymph node tissue. This chain joins TRBV6-4 and TRBJ1-2; 7 bases fit TRBD1. The receptor was derived from a female donor with breast cancer. Some clones in this sample may be carry-over from other donors' samples. The CDR3 here is CASPGDRTLYGYTF. CDR3 DNA: TGTGCCAGCCCGGGGGACAGAACCCTCTATGGCTACACCTTC.